This TCR beta chain was sequenced in a study of T cell responses to AZD1222 COVID-19 vaccine. CDR3 length equals 14 residues. Germline loops: CDR1 SGHTA, CDR2 FQGNSA. The V and J ends lost 5 bases and 7 bases respectively, with 17 bases between them. Assay: immunoSEQ multiplex PCR; the TCRdb copy retains only in-frame clones and omits some. The table lists about 110,000 clones, 82% of them singletons, with about 5% in the top ten. Comment on this clone: The target antigen is unknown.

The study, taken as a whole, reports: Reportedly, nearly half of unique spike TCRs recognized epitopes outside B.1.351/B.1.1.7 mutations. Repertoire samples came only from after the peak T cell response.

The clonotype comes from an adult in good health. The sequences come from peripheral blood, collected on day 0 of AZD1222 vaccination. The chain employs TRBV7-2 and TRBJ1-2; D is uncertain. The CDR3, as DNA: TGTGCCAGCAGCACTTCGGCTGGGGAGGGTGGCTACACCTTC. This codes for CASSTSAGEGGYTF.